A single sample is the source of the 9 T cell receptor beta chains below, sequenced in a study of T cell repertoires in cytomegalovirus infection. Antigens for these TCRs are unknown. TCRdb fed the reads into MiXCR, producing one record per CDR3 protein. This table has about 310,000 distinct CDR3 sequences, roughly 25% appearing once. The input for sequencing was cultured PBMCs, taken from culture after CMV antigen stimulation. Every receptor here comes from a human donor in good health (CMV status not recorded). Some clones in this sample may be carry-over from other donors' samples.

Points on this clonotype: A read error may account for a junction end that differs from germline. The chain couples TRBV12-3 or TRBV12-4 to TRBJ1-1; TRBD1 is a possible D gene (5 bases). There are 16 residues in the CDR3. As DNA, the CDR3 is TGTGCCGGCAGTCCCTTGGCGATCGGGGCGGTCACTGAAGCTTTCTTT. Protein sequence: CAGSPLAIGAVTEAFF.

This chain connects TRBV7-2 to TRBJ2-3; 7 bases match TRBD2. This CDR3 spans 15 amino acids. With 5 bases clipped from V and 4 bases from J, the junction kept 9 bases outside the gene matches. The germline V gene encodes CDR1 SGHTA and CDR2 FQGNSA. CDR3 sequence: CASSPSGGSSDTQYF. The CDR3 coding sequence is TGTGCCAGCAGCCCCTCCGGCGGGAGCTCAGATACGCAGTATTTT.

In its sample, this clonotype was seen a few times. The gene calls are TRBV7-2 and TRBJ1-1; D may be TRBD1 (5 bases). Trimming left V 5 bases short and J 0 bases short, with 13 bases between. The germline CDR1 and CDR2 sequences are SGHTA and FQGNSA. The CDR3 sequence is 15 residues long. CDR3 in amino acids: CASSPQLGVNTEAFF. The CDR3 DNA sequence: TGTGCCAGCAGCCCCCAGTTAGGGGTGAACACTGAAGCTTTCTTT.

This clonotype was detected only once. The chain combines TRBV19 with TRBJ2-3, with 10 nucleotides matching TRBD2. The length of the CDR3 is 14 residues. Losses at the gene ends were 7 bases for V and 6 bases for J; bases not matched to a gene: 7. CDR1 and CDR2 (germline): LNHDA, SQIVND (reference sequence). In DNA, the CDR3 is TGTGCCAGTATGAGCGGGAGGGCCTTTGATACGCAGTATTTT. This gives the protein CASMSGRAFDTQYF.

With respect to this clonotype: Just one base apart from a much larger clone, this may be a read error. A read error is likely, as this CDR3 ends without the conserved phenylalanine or tryptophan. The genes are TRBV7-9 and TRBJ2-5; TRBD2 agrees at 10 bases. CDR1 is SEHNR, CDR2 FQNEAQ, per germline (reference sequence). V lost 4 bases to trimming and J lost 1 base; unmatched junction nucleotides: 6. The CDR3 sequence is 16 residues long. The CDR3 here is CASSSSLAGVQETQYY. The CDR3 nucleotides read TGTGCCAGCAGCTCCTCCCTAGCGGGGGTCCAAGAGACCCAGTACTAC.

This clonotype appeared many times. V and J are TRBV11-3 and TRBJ2-1; TRBD1 aligns across 10 bases. Germline CDR1 SGHNT, CDR2 YENEEA. CDR3 size: 15 residues. The junction had 9 bases not matched to a gene; V was cut back by 5 bases and J by 8 bases. The CDR3 region has the DNA TGTGCCAGCAGCCTGGGACAGGGGCTTGCCGATGAGCAGTTCTTC. Its protein product is CASSLGQGLADEQFF.

The chain recombines TRBV4-1 with TRBJ2-7; the match to TRBD2 covers 10 bases. V shed 3 bases, J shed 4 bases, and the junction held 9 bases outside the gene matches. Per the germline V gene, CDR1 is MGHRA and CDR2 is YSYEKL. There are 16 residues in the CDR3. The CDR3 region has the DNA TGCGCCAGCAGCCACGCCGGGACTAGCGAGACTTACGAGCAGTACTTC. Its translation is CASSHAGTSETYEQYF.

The rearrangement uses TRBV6-2 or TRBV6-3 and TRBJ2-2; 10 nucleotides agree with TRBD2. V was pared by 2 bases and J by 0 bases, with 6 bases of the junction left unmatched. CDR3 length equals 18 residues. Germline CDR1 MNHEY, CDR2 SVGEGT. CDR3 residues: CASSYPPGTSANTGELFF. The CDR3 DNA is TGTGCCAGCAGTTACCCCCCGGGGACTAGCGCGAACACCGGGGAGCTGTTTTTT.

The J gene is TRBJ2-2, the V gene TRBV10-3; 8 bases are a match to TRBD2. Germline CDR1 ENHRY, CDR2 SYGVKD. The V and J ends lost 3 bases and 5 bases, in that order; junction bases with no gene match: 2. This CDR3 spans 14 amino acids. CDR3 DNA: TGTGCCATCAGTGAAGCTAGCGGGACCGGGGAGCTGTTTTTT. As protein: CAISEASGTGELFF.